The 19 T cell receptor beta chains below come from one sample, sequenced in a study of T cell responses to AZD1222 COVID-19 vaccine. Method: immunoSEQ multiplex PCR; TCRdb's copy keeps in-frame clones and lacks some. This table holds 110,000 to 150,000 clones, 93% found once. The specimen was peripheral blood, collected after recovery from COVID-19. The receptors derive from an adult who had recovered from COVID-19.

This chain connects TRBV5-1 to TRBJ2-1, with TRBD2 identical over 11 bases. CDR3 length: 16 residues. V trimming: 0 bases; J trimming: 10 bases; junction bases outside the gene matches: 9. Germline-derived CDR1 and CDR2 are SGHRS and YFSETQ. The CDR3 DNA reads TGCGCCAGCAGCTTGGGGGTACTAGCGGGAGCAGACGAGCAGTTCTTC. Amino acids: CASSLGVLAGADEQFF.

V and J are TRBV2 and TRBJ2-1; D is unclear. Germline V gives CDR1 SNHLY, CDR2 FYNNEI. The CDR3 consists of 14 residues. Trimming stripped 3 bases from V and 5 bases from J, with 11 bases between. In nucleotides, the CDR3 is TGTGCCAGCAGTGACCTTCTAGACGACAATGAGCAGTTCTTC. Protein product: CASSDLLDDNEQFF.

CDR3 loop: CASSPGQGAGELFF. The CDR3 coding sequence is TGTGCCAGCAGCCCCGGACAGGGGGCCGGGGAGCTGTTTTTT. The J gene is TRBJ2-2, the V gene TRBV3-1 (or the pseudogene TRBV3-2), with 10 bases aligning to TRBD1. CDR1 and CDR2 from the germline V gene are LGHDT and YNNKEL (reference sequence). J lost 6 bases, V lost 4 bases, and 2 bases had no gene match. This CDR3 has 14 amino acids.

This chain links TRBV18 with TRBJ2-1; D remains ambiguous. Trimming took 2 bases from V and 8 from J, leaving 4 bases between them. The V gene's germline CDR1 is KGHSH and CDR2 LQKENI. The CDR3 covers 11 residues. CDR3 sequence (DNA): TGTGCCAGCTCACCAAAACATGAGCAGTTCTTC. It specifies CASSPKHEQFF.

V is TRBV14 and J is TRBJ2-7; D ambiguous. V was cut by 1 base and J by 3 bases, with 7 bases left in between. The CDR3 length is 13 residues. CDR1 SGHDN and CDR2 FVKESK come from the germline V gene. CDR3 sequence (DNA): TGTGCCAGCAGCCAAGCGAGGTTCTACGAGCAGTACTTC. The encoded protein is CASSQARFYEQYF.

V usage is TRBV5-6 and J usage is TRBJ1-6, with D possibly matching TRBD1 (6 bases). The germline CDR1 and CDR2 sequences are SGHDT and YYEEEE. The length of the CDR3 is 15 residues. The V gene lost 4 bases and the J gene lost 8 bases, with 16 bases spanning the gap. The DNA of the CDR3 is TGTGCCAGCAGCCATTCACAGGGTGTACATTCACCCCTCCACTTT. Protein: CASSHSQGVHSPLHF. Full variable domain (outside the CDR3, taken from reference TRBV5-6 and TRBJ1-6): DAGVTQSPTHLIKTRGQQVTLRCSPKSGHDTVSWYQQALGQGPQFIFQYYEEEERQRGNFPDRFSGHQFPNYSSELNVNALLLGDSALYLCASSHSQGVHSPLHFGNGTRLTVT.

The gene calls are TRBV25-1 and TRBJ1-1; 7 bases are a match to TRBD1. The ends lost 8 bases at V and 8 bases at J; junction bases unmatched: 5. CDR1 is MGHDK and CDR2 is SYGVNS in the germline V gene. This CDR3 comprises 11 residues. The DNA for the CDR3 is TGTGCCAGCCTTGACAGGGCCGAAGCTTTCTTT. It codes for CASLDRAEAFF.

V and J are TRBV28 and TRBJ1-4; no reliable D call. The germline CDR1 and CDR2 sequences are MDHEN and SYDVKM. This CDR3 is built from 14 residues. Trimming pared 5 bases from V and 7 bases from J, leaving 14 bases between. The CDR3 nucleotides read TGTGCCAGCAGTGGACGCGGGGTCAGTGAAAAACTGTTTTTT. Amino acid sequence: CASSGRGVSEKLFF.

This clone has just one count. The chain combines TRBV2 with TRBJ2-1, with a tentative D call TRBD1 (6 bases). This CDR3 is built from 13 residues. CDR1 is SNHLY, CDR2 FYNNEI, per germline. With 5 bases removed from V and 6 bases from J, the gap between germline ends came to 11 bases. CDR3 in amino acids: CASSYRVTNEQFF. The CDR3 DNA follows: TGTGCCAGCAGTTACAGGGTGACCAATGAGCAGTTCTTC.

The V gene is TRBV13, the J gene TRBJ2-7; 9 bases line up with TRBD2. The CDR3 runs 16 residues. Germline V lookup: CDR1 PRHDT, CDR2 FYEKMQ (reference sequence). Losses at the gene ends were 4 bases for V and 5 bases for J; bases not matched to a gene: 12. CDR3 protein: CASSSELTSGKDEQYF. In DNA form, the CDR3 reads TGTGCCAGCAGCTCTGAATTGACTAGCGGAAAGGACGAGCAGTACTTC.

CDR3 nucleotide sequence: TGTGCCAGCAGCTTAGCTCGGGAAACTGAAGCTTTCTTT. It is translated as CASSLARETEAFF. J is TRBJ1-1 and V is TRBV7-2; no clear D gene. CDR1 and CDR2 (germline): SGHTA, FQGNSA. V lost 0 bases to trimming and J lost 5 bases, with 7 bases between them. The CDR3 is 13 amino acids.

The chain employs TRBV5-1 and TRBJ2-1; D perhaps matches TRBD2 (6 bases). Germline CDR1 and CDR2: SGHRS and YFSETQ. The CDR3 contains 14 residues. V was cut by 7 bases and J by 0 bases, with 11 bases left in between. The CDR3 DNA reads TGCGCCAGCCGGGACTCCGGCTCCTACAATGAGCAGTTCTTC. This sequence encodes CASRDSGSYNEQFF.

The rearrangement joins TRBV6-6 to TRBJ2-7, with unresolved D. The ends were cut back, 5 bases at V and 0 bases at J, with 23 bases in the middle. This CDR3 has 18 amino acids. Germline lookup yields CDR1 MNHNY and CDR2 SVGAGI (reference sequence). This CDR3 reads CASSRNWAKSSNSYEQYF. The CDR3 DNA is TGTGCCAGCAGTCGAAACTGGGCTAAAAGTAGCAACTCCTACGAGCAGTACTTC.

This chain connects TRBV5-1 to TRBJ2-3; TRBD1 matches 7 bases. This CDR3 has 14 residues. Germline values: CDR1 SGHRS, CDR2 YFSETQ. The V gene end was trimmed by 5 bases and the J gene end by 1 base; junction bases not matched to a gene: 4. CDR3 sequence: CASRRQGRTDTQYF. The CDR3 DNA sequence: TGCGCCAGCAGGAGACAGGGTCGCACAGATACGCAGTATTTT.

V gene TRBV19 combines with J gene TRBJ1-4; D unresolved. From germline, CDR1 is LNHDA and CDR2 SQIVND (reference sequence). The CDR3 is 17 residues long. The V and J ends lost 2 bases and 8 bases respectively, with 21 bases between them. This CDR3 reads CASSIRRIWRAEEKLFF. In DNA form, the CDR3 reads TGTGCCAGTAGTATAAGGAGGATTTGGCGGGCGGAGGAAAAACTGTTTTTT.

The chain joins TRBV11-3 to TRBJ2-7, with D possibly being TRBD1 (6 bases). Germline CDR1 SGHNT, CDR2 YENEEA. This CDR3 is 15 amino acids long. Trimming stripped 1 base from V and 1 base from J, with 11 bases between. The CDR3 sequence: CASSLGSGVSYEQYF. In DNA, the CDR3 is TGTGCCAGCAGCTTAGGGTCAGGGGTGTCCTACGAGCAGTACTTC.

This clone was recorded once. V gene TRBV4-2 combines with J gene TRBJ2-2; 9 bases are shared with TRBD2. The V segment lost 2 bases and the J segment 1 base; nucleotides outside the gene matches: 5. CDR3 length: 17 amino acids. CDR1 is LGHNA, CDR2 YNFKEQ, per germline. CDR3 protein: CASSQTELAGNTGELFF. The CDR3 coding sequence is TGTGCCAGCAGCCAAACCGAACTAGCGGGGAACACCGGGGAGCTGTTTTTT.

A single count supports this clone. V and J are TRBV11-2 and TRBJ2-7; D gene uncertain. This CDR3 is built from 12 residues. Per germline, CDR1 SGHAT and CDR2 FQNNGV. The V and J ends lost 3 bases and 9 bases respectively, with 12 bases between them. The CDR3 protein is CASSFEGFGQYF. CDR3 DNA: TGTGCCAGCAGCTTCGAAGGGTTCGGGCAGTACTTC.

This chain links TRBV25-1 with TRBJ1-6; 7 bases agree with TRBD1. The junction had 6 bases not matched to a gene; V was cut back by 7 bases and J by 0 bases. The CDR3 spans 16 residues. Germline loops: CDR1 MGHDK, CDR2 SYGVNS. CDR3 bases: TGTGCCAGCATTACAGGGGTTAGCTCCTATAATTCACCCCTCCACTTT. Its translation: CASITGVSSYNSPLHF.